These 21 T cell receptor beta chains were sequenced from one sample in a study of blood T cells in healthy people across ages. The second PCR ran about 6 to 12 cycles with a sample-barcoded 5' primer and J-beta primers. One entry per CDR3 protein, called by TCRdb with MiXCR from the 5' RACE reads. This table holds over 700,000 distinct CDR3 sequences, about 53% found once. The material sequenced was blood. The receptors shown here come from a man of 80 years or more in good health.

The V call is TRBV5-1, the J call TRBJ2-7; unclear D gene. Germline V gives CDR1 SGHRS, CDR2 YFSETQ. V lost 0 bases and J lost 3, with 7 bases in between. The CDR3 has 13 amino acids. This chain's CDR3 is CASSLDQSYEQYF. The CDR3 DNA sequence: TGCGCCAGCAGCTTGGACCAGAGCTACGAGCAGTACTTC.

The gene calls are TRBV6-5 and TRBJ1-1; D unresolved. V was shortened by 0 bases and J by 1 base, with 9 bases between the two germline ends. The CDR3 is made up of 15 amino acids. CDR1 is MNHEY and CDR2 is SVGAGI in the germline V gene. CDR3 in amino acids: CASSYSPYGNTEAFF. The DNA for the CDR3 is TGTGCCAGCAGTTACTCCCCCTATGGGAACACTGAAGCTTTCTTT.

The gene calls are TRBV20-1 and TRBJ2-7; D gene ambiguous. The ends were cut back, 3 bases at V and 1 base at J, with 4 bases in the middle. The CDR3 length is 11 residues. Germline CDR1 is DFQATT and CDR2 is SNEGSKA (reference sequence). CDR3: CSASESYEQYF. For the CDR3, the DNA is TGCAGTGCTAGCGAATCCTACGAGCAGTACTTC.

This chain links TRBV24-1 with TRBJ2-1, with D possibly matching TRBD2 (5 bases). Germline CDR1 and CDR2: KGHDR and SFDVKD. V was trimmed by 6 bases and J by 0 bases, leaving 11 bases between them. CDR3 size: 15 residues. The CDR3 protein is CATSTQADSYNEQFF. The CDR3 DNA reads as TGTGCCACCAGTACCCAAGCGGACTCCTACAATGAGCAGTTCTTC.

This clonotype was observed a few times. DNA for the CDR3: TGTGCCAGCAGTATGGGGACCCTGGGGCACAGATACGCGTATTTT. Its translation: CASSMGTLGHRYAYF. The chain combines TRBV12-3 or TRBV12-4 with TRBJ2-3; D may match TRBD1 or TRBD2 (5 bases each). The CDR3 runs to 15 residues. Trimming took off 5 bases at V and 14 bases at J, with 26 bases between the two ends.

For the CDR3, the DNA is TGTGCCATCAGGTCGACAGGGATGAATTCACCCCTCCACTTT. Its translation is CAIRSTGMNSPLHF. V usage is TRBV10-3 and J usage is TRBJ1-6, with TRBD1 matching 7 bases. The CDR3 covers 14 residues. Germline V CDR1 and CDR2: ENHRY, SYGVKD. V dropped 6 bases and J dropped 7; count of bases not matched to a gene: 6.

This clonotype has a handful of counts. The CDR3 region has the DNA TGCAGTGCTAGAGACGGGGGAAGGAGGACTAGCGGGAGGCCGAACCAAGAGACCCAGTACTTC. Amino acids: CSARDGGRRTSGRPNQETQYF. This chain joins TRBV20-1 and TRBJ2-5; 14 nucleotides agree with TRBD2. J gave up 0 bases and V 0 bases, and 15 bases lay outside the gene matches. Germline CDR1 and CDR2: DFQATT and SNEGSKA (reference sequence). CDR3 size: 21 residues.

The CDR3 DNA reads as TGTGCCAGCAGCCATAGGAACGCGGCGATGGGTGATGGCTACACCTTC. As protein: CASSHRNAAMGDGYTF. The rearrangement uses TRBV3-1 and TRBJ1-2; D is ambiguous. V gave up 3 bases and J gave up 6 bases, with 20 bases separating them. Germline-derived CDR1 and CDR2 are LGHDT and YNNKEL (reference sequence). This CDR3 has 16 amino acids. Complete variable domain (other parts from reference TRBV3-1 and TRBJ1-2): DTAVSQTPKYLVTQMGNDKSIKCEQNLGHDTMYWYKQDSKKFLKIMFSYNNKELIINETVPNRFSPKSPDKAHLNLHINSLELGDSAVYFCASSHRNAAMGDGYTFGSGTRLTVV.

The rearrangement joins TRBV7-9 to TRBJ1-4, with D unclear. V lost 6 bases to trimming and J lost 0 bases, with 8 bases between them. This CDR3 spans 14 amino acids. From germline, CDR1 is SEHNR and CDR2 FQNEAQ (reference sequence). CDR3 sequence: CASRHLATNEKLFF. Here the CDR3 DNA reads TGTGCCAGCAGGCATTTAGCAACTAATGAAAAACTGTTTTTT. The full variable domain, with the rest looked up from reference TRBV7-9 and TRBJ1-4, is DTGVSQNPRHKITKRGQNVTFRCDPISEHNRLYWYRQTLGQGPEFLTYFQNEAQLEKSRLLSDRFSAERPKGSFSTLEIQRTEQGDSAMYLCASRHLATNEKLFFGSGTQLSVL.

The chain combines TRBV7-2 with TRBJ2-1; possible D gene TRBD2, 7 bases. Per the germline V gene, CDR1 is SGHTA and CDR2 is FQGNSA. The CDR3 is 18 amino acids. Deletions cut 1 base from V and 0 bases from J, with 16 bases between. The DNA of the CDR3 is TGTGCCAGCAGCTTAGTGGGGGGGCTGCCCTCCTCCTACAATGAGCAGTTCTTC. As protein: CASSLVGGLPSSYNEQFF.

This clonotype was picked up a small number of times. The chain has TRBV11-1 and TRBJ2-4, with 7 bases that match TRBD1. The germline CDR1 and CDR2 sequences are SGHAT and FQDESV (reference sequence). The CDR3 consists of 19 residues. V was clipped by 2 bases and J by 0 bases; unmatched bases: 13. The CDR3: CASSLRSIIDRAAKNIQYF. CDR3 coding DNA: TGTGCCAGCAGCTTAAGGTCTATCATCGACAGGGCAGCCAAAAACATTCAGTACTTC.

This sequence joins TRBV29-1 and TRBJ2-7; 9 positions agree with TRBD1. J gave up 7 bases and V 8 bases, and 15 bases lay outside the gene matches. The CDR3 totals 14 residues. Per the germline V gene, CDR1 is SQVTM and CDR2 is ANQGSEA. The CDR3 region has the DNA TGCAGCTCAGGCGGGCGGGACAGGGCTAATGAGCAGTACTTC. This translates into CSSGGRDRANEQYF.

The rearrangement uses TRBV5-5 and TRBJ2-1, with 10 bases identical to TRBD1. This CDR3 region has 15 residues. V lost 4 bases, J lost 7 bases, and 8 bases stayed unmatched. Germline V gene sequence: CDR1 SGHKS, CDR2 YYEKEE (reference sequence). CDR3 DNA: TGTGCCAGCAGCCCGCCCCGGACAGGGGGAAATGAGCAGTTCTTC. Encoded protein: CASSPPRTGGNEQFF.

The V call is TRBV5-1, the J call TRBJ2-6, with 9 bases aligning to TRBD2. The germline V gene has CDR1 SGHRS and CDR2 YFSETQ. This CDR3 region has 22 residues. V lost 5 bases to trimming and J lost 0 bases; unmatched junction nucleotides: 21. As DNA, the CDR3 is TGCGCCAGCAGTCGGGCCGGACTAGCGAGAGGACGAGCTGACTCTGGGGCCAACGTCCTGACTTTC. It translates to CASSRAGLARGRADSGANVLTF.

The gene calls are TRBV20-1 and TRBJ1-5, with D possibly TRBD1 on 6 matching bases. This CDR3 has 14 residues. Trimming removed 6 bases from V and 0 bases from J, with 12 bases in between. Per the germline V gene, CDR1 is DFQATT and CDR2 is SNEGSKA (reference sequence). The CDR3 bases are TGCAGTGCCTTGGACAGCTTTAGCAATCAGCCCCAGCATTTT. Protein product: CSALDSFSNQPQHF.

V usage is TRBV6-5 and J usage is TRBJ2-7, with 12 bases fitting TRBD2. The CDR3 spans 17 residues. V dropped 2 bases and J dropped 1; count of bases not matched to a gene: 6. The germline V gene encodes CDR1 MNHEY and CDR2 SVGAGI. In nucleotides, the CDR3 is TGTGCCAGCAGTTACGGGACTAGCGGGTCCATTTCCTACGAGCAGTACTTC. Residues: CASSYGTSGSISYEQYF.

Many counts were recorded for this clonotype. The V and J genes are TRBV11-2 and TRBJ2-3; D possibly corresponds to TRBD1 (5 bases). The CDR3 is made up of 13 amino acids. V was trimmed by 5 bases and J by 14 bases, leaving 20 bases between them. Germline V gene data show CDR1 as SGHAT and CDR2 as FQNNGV. The CDR3 coding sequence is TGTGCCAGCAGCAACCGGACAAAAGGATACGCGTATTTT. It specifies CASSNRTKGYAYF.

The rearrangement joins TRBV20-1 to TRBJ1-1; D not certain. This CDR3 region has 13 residues. Germline V lookup: CDR1 DFQATT, CDR2 SNEGSKA (reference sequence). Here the CDR3 reads CSLVERVNTEAFF. DNA of the CDR3: TGCAGCCTTGTGGAAAGAGTGAACACTGAAGCTTTCTTT.

The chain carries TRBV9 and TRBJ2-4; 8 bases align to TRBD2. V shed 0 bases and J 5 bases; nucleotides not matched to a gene: 4. Germline CDR1 SGDLS, CDR2 YYNGEE. CDR3 length equals 15 residues. The CDR3 DNA is TGTGCCAGCAGCGTAGGATTGCGGGGGGAAAACATTCAGTACTTC. The encoded protein is CASSVGLRGENIQYF.

This clonotype came up once. V usage is TRBV4-1 and J usage is TRBJ2-1, with D hard to call. Trimming removed 4 bases from V and 5 bases from J, with 15 bases in between. The CDR3 has 15 residues. Per the germline V gene, CDR1 is MGHRA and CDR2 is YSYEKL. The CDR3: CASSLGPTNNNEQFF. CDR3 sequence (DNA): TGCGCCAGCAGCCTCGGTCCTACTAACAACAATGAGCAGTTCTTC.

The chain combines TRBV12-3 or TRBV12-4 with TRBJ2-5, with D tentatively TRBD1 (7 bases). Trimming stripped 5 bases from V and 5 bases from J, with 24 bases between. The CDR3 totals 17 residues. CDR3 protein: CASSPRTGGRTAETQYF. The CDR3 nucleotides read TGTGCCAGCAGTCCTCGGACAGGTGGGAGGACAGCGGAGACCCAGTACTTC.